A selection of T cell receptor beta chains follows, all from one sample in a study of T cells after yellow fever vaccination. Using its own MiXCR run on the 5' RACE reads, TCRdb lists one record per CDR3 protein. The sample contains 300,000 to 400,000 distinct CDR3 sequences, 7% to 9% of which appear only once. The sequencing here drew on PBMCs, taken 35 to 50 days after the first yellow fever vaccination. The receptors stem from a man aged 18 to 30 who received the YFV17D yellow fever vaccine. The CDR3 runs from the conserved cysteine through the conserved F or W. The order of the fields is J gene, D gene, V gene, clone size, CDR3 DNA, CDR3 protein. D genes are given only for firm matches. Where a row states a size, it is once, few, many or the class of an expanded clone; other rows omit it.

>TRBJ2-3|-|TRBV30|-
TGTGCCTGGAGTGCAGGACTCACTAGCACAGATACGCAGTATTTT
CAWSAGLTSTDTQYF
>TRBJ1-2|-|TRBV27|few
TGTGCCAGCCGGCCAGAGTTTGGTTATGGCTACACCTTC
CASRPEFGYGYTF
>TRBJ1-3|-|TRBV15|few
TGTGCCACCAGCAAGGACCCTGGAAACACCATATATTTT
CATSKDPGNTIYF
>TRBJ1-2|TRBD1|TRBV7-9|-
TGTGCCAGCAGCTCCCCCCTTCGACAGGGCTGGTATGGCTACACCTTC
CASSSPLRQGWYGYTF
>TRBJ2-1|TRBD2|TRBV30|few
TGTGCCTGGAGTGTAATAGCGGGCGACCCCAATGAGCAGTTCTTC
CAWSVIAGDPNEQFF
>TRBJ2-7|TRBD1|TRBV29-1|-
TGCAGCGTTGAAGATGCCGGGACAGAATACTACGAGCAGTACTTC
CSVEDAGTEYYEQYF
>TRBJ2-3|-|TRBV4-1|many
TGCGCCAGCAGCCGTGTGGGACCCCGTCTGAAAGATACGCAGTATTTT
CASSRVGPRLKDTQYF
>TRBJ2-2|-|TRBV4-2|many
TGTGCCAGCAGCCAAGTAGGGTCCGGGGAGCTGTTTTTT
CASSQVGSGELFF
>TRBJ2-5|-|TRBV9|-
TGTGCCAGCAGCGGTCAGGGAGAAGAGACCCAGTACTTC
CASSGQGEETQYF
>TRBJ2-5|-|TRBV27|-
TGTGCCAGCAGTGGGCAGGGTTCAGGGGAGACCCAGTACTTC
CASSGQGSGETQYF
>TRBJ2-1|-|TRBV7-9|-
TGTGCCAGCAGCACCTTCGGGAAGAAACTTTACAATGAGCAGTTCTTC
CASSTFGKKLYNEQFF
>TRBJ2-3|-|TRBV7-2|many
TGTGCCAGCAGCTTAGTGACACGCACAGATACGCAGTATTTT
CASSLVTRTDTQYF
>TRBJ1-1|-|TRBV20-1|-
TGCAGTGCTAGTAGGCAGTCGAAAGCTTTCTTT
CSASRQSKAFF
>TRBJ2-1|-|TRBV19|few
TGTGCCAGTAGGGAGGCGGCGGGGTCCTACAATGAGCAGTTCTTC
CASREAAGSYNEQFF
>TRBJ2-3|TRBD1|TRBV7-6|-
TGTGCCAGCAGCTTTTCGACAGGGCGGGCAGATACGCAGTATTTT
CASSFSTGRADTQYF
>TRBJ2-7|TRBD1|TRBV20-1|many
TGCAGTGTCAGGGGGCTCTTATCCTACGAGCAGTACTTC
CSVRGLLSYEQYF
>TRBJ2-3|-|TRBV4-2|many
TGTGCCAGCAGCCAAGATTGGGGGGCGACAGATACGCAGTATTTT
CASSQDWGATDTQYF
>TRBJ1-2|-|TRBV5-1|-
TGCGCCAGCAGCTTGCGGACGCTTGACTATGGCTACACCTTC
CASSLRTLDYGYTF
>TRBJ1-1|-|TRBV7-2|few
TGTGCCAGCAGCTCCCGGCGACGGGACTGGAGGGACACTGAAGCTTTCTTT
CASSSRRRDWRDTEAFF
>TRBJ2-2|TRBD1|TRBV5-1|-
TGCGCCAGCAGCCCTGGACAGGGGAGGAACACCGGGGAGCTGTTTTTT
CASSPGQGRNTGELFF
>TRBJ2-7|-|TRBV6-2/TRBV6-3|-
TGTGCCAGCTGCGGACAGCGCTCCTACGAGCAGTACTTC
CASCGQRSYEQYF
>TRBJ2-1|TRBD2|TRBV20-1|-
TGCAGTGCTAGGGACGAGCGGGGGAGATACAATGAGCAGTTCTTC
CSARDERGRYNEQFF
>TRBJ2-1|-|TRBV7-2|many
TGTGCCAGCAGCCCATACCTAGCTAATGAGCAGTTCTTC
CASSPYLANEQFF
>TRBJ2-7|-|TRBV7-2|few
TGTGCCAGCAGCCGGGGCGCGGACCCCTACGAGCAGTACTTC
CASSRGADPYEQYF
>TRBJ1-2|-|TRBV15|few
TGTGCCACCAGCAGAGGAGTCGCACCCCACTATGGCTACACCTTC
CATSRGVAPHYGYTF
>TRBJ1-5|TRBD1|TRBV12-3/TRBV12-4|-
TGTGCCAGCAGTCCCGCCCCGAGGGGGCATCAGCCCCAGCATTTT
CASSPAPRGHQPQHF
>TRBJ2-2|-|TRBV4-1|-
TGCGCCAGCAAGTTCACAACCTTCTACACCGGGGAGCTGTTTTTT
CASKFTTFYTGELFF
>TRBJ2-2|TRBD2|TRBV14|-
TGTGCCAGCAGCCACCCCCGGACTAGCCAGGGGCTTCTCACCGGGGAGCTGTTTTTT
CASSHPRTSQGLLTGELFF
>TRBJ1-2|-|TRBV6-5|many
TGTGCCAGCAGAGCCGGACAGTTCTATGGCTACACCTTC
CASRAGQFYGYTF
>TRBJ1-6|-|TRBV18|-
TGTGCCAGCTCCGAAGGCGGAGTCGATTCACCCCTCCACTTT
CASSEGGVDSPLHF
>TRBJ1-6|TRBD1|TRBV15|few
TGTGCCACCAGCGGCCCGGGACAGCCGTTTTCACCCCTCCACTTT
CATSGPGQPFSPLHF
>TRBJ2-5|TRBD2|TRBV6-1|few
TGTGCCAGCAGGCTAGCGGGGGGTATGACCCAGTACTTC
CASRLAGGMTQYF
>TRBJ2-1|TRBD1|TRBV5-1|few
TGCGCCAGCAGCTTGGGTACAGGGGCTGGGAGTGAGCAGTTCTTC
CASSLGTGAGSEQFF
>TRBJ2-1|-|TRBV9|few
TGTGCCAGCAGCGTCCGGGGCGGGGGACATCCAAAGAGCTCCTACAATGAGCAGTTCTTC
CASSVRGGGHPKSSYNEQFF
>TRBJ2-5|-|TRBV6-2/TRBV6-3|few
TGTGCCAGCAGTTCCTCGGGACTCCCCAGGGAGACCCAGTACTTC
CASSSSGLPRETQYF
>TRBJ2-1|-|TRBV10-1|-
TGCGCCAGCTCTAGCAGTGCGTTCGATGAGCAGTTCTTC
CASSSSAFDEQFF